This T cell receptor beta chain stems from a study of blood T cell repertoires in COVID-19. Per germline, CDR1 SGHKS and CDR2 YYEKEE (reference sequence). The V gene lost 2 bases and the J gene lost 15 bases, with 15 bases spanning the gap. The CDR3 consists of 12 residues. The protocol was immunoSEQ multiplex PCR, while the TCRdb copy is restricted to in-frame clones and leaves out a portion. The sample lists some 150,000 clones; approximately 90% were seen once. J is TRBJ2-1 and V is TRBV5-5, with D perhaps TRBD1 (6 bases). Sequencing input: peripheral blood. This clonotype was obtained from a woman of 80 years or more with acute or convalescent COVID-19. The CDR3 spells CASSFPDSRPFF. CDR3 bases: TGTGCCAGCAGCTTTCCGGACAGCAGACCGTTCTTC.